What follows describes a single T cell receptor beta chain. Only in-frame clones appear in the TCRdb table, and some are missing; sequencing was by immunoSEQ multiplex PCR. The top ten clones hold 1.5% to 1.9% of a sample with about 250,000 clones, less than 90% of them seen once. Germline V lookup: CDR1 MNHEY, CDR2 SMNVEV (reference sequence). Trimming took off 0 bases at V and 2 bases at J, with 11 bases between the two ends. This CDR3 has 16 amino acids. This record belongs to a study of blood T cell repertoires in COVID-19. The chain has TRBV27 and TRBJ1-3, with D tentatively TRBD1 (5 bases). This TCR came from a woman in her forties who had recovered from COVID-19. The sample taken for sequencing was peripheral blood. As DNA, the CDR3 is TGTGCCAGCAGTTTATCGAACAGGAGACCTGGAAACACCATATATTTT. It specifies CASSLSNRRPGNTIYF.